The following is a T cell receptor beta chain sequence with its context. Generated by immunoSEQ multiplex PCR, the TCRdb table keeps only in-frame clones and is missing some. In the table there are about 150,000 clones, 60% to 85% of which are singletons. This entry belongs to a study of blood T cell repertoires in COVID-19. With 3 bases removed from V and 5 bases from J, the gap between germline ends came to 8 bases. The CDR3 covers 12 residues. CDR1 and CDR2 (germline): DFQATT, SNEGSKA (reference sequence). The sample comprised peripheral blood. The sequence derives from a man between 45 and 60 years old with active or convalescent COVID-19. The chain is built from TRBV20-1 and TRBJ1-5; D not certain. Here the CDR3 DNA reads TGCAGTGCTAGTCTCCTCGATCAGCCCCAGCATTTT. Protein: CSASLLDQPQHF.